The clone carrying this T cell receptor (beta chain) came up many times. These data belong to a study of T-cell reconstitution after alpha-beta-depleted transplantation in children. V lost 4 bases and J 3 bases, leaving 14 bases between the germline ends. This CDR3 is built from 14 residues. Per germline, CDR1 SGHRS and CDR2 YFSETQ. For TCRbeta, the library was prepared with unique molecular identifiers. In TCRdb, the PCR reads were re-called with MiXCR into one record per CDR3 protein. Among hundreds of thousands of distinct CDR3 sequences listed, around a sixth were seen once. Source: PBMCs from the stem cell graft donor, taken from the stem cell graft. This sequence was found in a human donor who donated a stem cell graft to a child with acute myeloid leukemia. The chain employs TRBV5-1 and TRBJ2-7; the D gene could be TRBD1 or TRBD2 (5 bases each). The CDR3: CASSGDVLGYEQYF. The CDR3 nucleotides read TGCGCCAGCAGCGGGGACGTATTAGGCTACGAGCAGTACTTC.